This passage covers 27 T cell receptor beta chains from one sample sequenced in a study of OX40 agonist ivuxolimab in advanced cancers. Libraries were made using the immunoSEQ multiplex PCR assay. Held by TCRdb, this immuneACCESS table contains in-frame sequences only and omits some clones. Under half of the omission traces to an unresolved V gene where checked; the cause of the rest is unknown. The sample table lists tens of thousands of clones, approximately 84% of them with a count of one. The ten largest clones take up under 2.5% of the sample. Sequenced here: CD4+ or CD8+ T cells sorted from blood, sampled in a trial of the OX40 agonist ivuxolimab. These receptors all come from an adult with an advanced solid tumor such as melanoma, head and neck, liver or kidney cancer.

The sample holds a few counts of this clone. The gene calls are TRBV21-1 and TRBJ1-2. TRBV21-1 is a pseudogene segment. This CDR3 contains 17 residues. CDR3 DNA: TGTGCCAGCAGCAAAGAAGACCCCCCGGGGGCGGTCTATGGCTACACCTTC. Translated, it gives CASSKEDPPGAVYGYTF.

The chain couples TRBV5-1 to TRBJ2-5, with no clear D. Germline-derived CDR1 and CDR2 are SGHRS and YFSETQ. Trimming removed 0 bases from V and 5 bases from J, with 8 bases in between. The CDR3 loop spans 13 amino acids. CDR3 loop: CASSLGRRETQYF. CDR3 in DNA: TGCGCCAGCAGCTTGGGAAGGCGGGAGACCCAGTACTTC. Using reference TRBV5-1 and TRBJ2-5 for the parts outside the CDR3, the full variable domain is KAGVTQTPRYLIKTRGQQVTLSCSPISGHRSVSWYQQTPGQGLQFLFEYFSETQRNKGNFPGRFSGRQFSNSRSEMNVSTLELGDSALYLCASSLGRRETQYFGPGTRLLVL.

The chain recombines TRBV7-3 with TRBJ2-2; 8 nucleotides line up with TRBD2. In germline, CDR1 is SGHTA, CDR2 FQGTGA. J lost 6 bases, V lost 4 bases, and 10 bases had no gene match. The CDR3 is 16 residues long. In nucleotides, the CDR3 is TGTGCCAGCAGCTCATATATAGCGGGATCTGCCGGGGAGCTGTTTTTT. Amino acid sequence: CASSSYIAGSAGELFF.

V and J are TRBV5-1 and TRBJ1-5, with D maybe TRBD1 (5 bases). Germline CDR1 and CDR2: SGHRS and YFSETQ. CDR3 length: 15 amino acids. Trimming removed 3 bases at V and 2 bases at J, with 12 bases between. CDR3 loop: CASSWDGGGNQPQHF. Written as DNA, the CDR3 is TGCGCCAGCAGCTGGGACGGGGGTGGCAATCAGCCCCAGCATTTT.

V and J are TRBV2 and TRBJ2-7; D is perhaps TRBD1 (6 bases). The CDR3 is made up of 14 amino acids. V lost 0 bases and J lost 3, with 9 bases in between. CDR1 is SNHLY and CDR2 is FYNNEI in the germline V gene. The CDR3 spells CASSEARGGYEQYF. For the CDR3, the DNA is TGTGCCAGCAGTGAAGCGAGAGGGGGCTACGAGCAGTACTTC.

There are a few counts of this clone. The rearrangement uses TRBV27 and TRBJ1-1; D unresolved. V lost 5 bases, J lost 2 bases, and 9 bases lay in between. The CDR3 extends over 13 amino acids. CDR1 and CDR2 (germline): MNHEY, SMNVEV (reference sequence). Here the CDR3 DNA reads TGTGCCAGCAGTCCCCTCCTTAACACTGAAGCTTTCTTT. Translation: CASSPLLNTEAFF.

The V gene is TRBV11-2, the J gene TRBJ2-7; possible D gene TRBD2, 6 bases. Germline CDR1 and CDR2: SGHAT and FQNNGV. Trimming took off 5 bases at V and 6 bases at J, with 23 bases between the two ends. This CDR3 has 16 residues. The CDR3 protein is CASSPLTPMDYGEQYF. The CDR3 DNA follows: TGTGCCAGCAGCCCACTTACCCCCATGGACTATGGCGAGCAGTACTTC.

This clone came up once. The chain joins TRBV20-1 to TRBJ2-7; unclear D gene. The CDR3 contains 11 residues. Germline V gene sequence: CDR1 DFQATT, CDR2 SNEGSKA (reference sequence). V gave up 3 bases and J gave up 5 bases, with 8 bases separating them. CDR3 residues: CSASYEDEQYF. The DNA of the CDR3 is TGCAGTGCTAGTTACGAGGACGAGCAGTACTTC.

The CDR3 region has the DNA TGTGCCAGCAGCTCTAGGACTAGTGGCTTCACAGATACGCAGTATTTT. It encodes CASSSRTSGFTDTQYF. The genes are TRBV5-5 and TRBJ2-3; 7 bases are a match to TRBD2. CDR3 size: 16 residues. V was clipped by 3 bases and J by 2 bases; unmatched bases: 9. CDR1 and CDR2 (germline): SGHKS, YYEKEE (reference sequence).

Concerning this clone: One junction end does not reproduce the germline sequence, and a read error may be involved. The rearrangement uses TRBV20-1 and TRBJ2-1, with unresolved D. Per germline, CDR1 DFQATT and CDR2 SNEGSKA (reference sequence). This CDR3 comprises 10 residues. The CDR3 sequence: CSAGEDEQFF. The CDR3 DNA follows: TGCAGTGCTGGAGAGGATGAGCAGTTCTTC.

This chain joins TRBV5-1 and TRBJ2-1, with 8 bases lining up with TRBD2. Germline assignment: CDR1 SGHRS and CDR2 YFSETQ. The CDR3 runs to 16 residues. V trimming: 2 bases; J trimming: 0 bases; junction bases outside the gene matches: 4. CDR3 sequence reads: CASSFNGGDSYNEQFF. The CDR3 DNA reads as TGCGCCAGCAGCTTCAACGGGGGGGACTCCTACAATGAGCAGTTCTTC.

This chain connects TRBV7-9 to TRBJ2-5; TRBD1 matches at 8 bases. CDR1 and CDR2 from the germline V gene are SEHNR and FQNEAQ (reference sequence). This CDR3 spans 15 amino acids. With V trimmed by 5 bases and J by 2 bases, 7 bases remained unmatched. CDR3 in DNA: TGTGCCAGCAGCAGCGACAGGGGTGAGCAAGAGACCCAGTACTTC. The encoded protein is CASSSDRGEQETQYF.

V usage is TRBV5-4 and J usage is TRBJ1-4; D gene unclear. V was pared by 2 bases and J by 5 bases, with 4 bases between. This CDR3 has 12 amino acids. Germline CDR1 SGHNT, CDR2 YYREEE (reference sequence). The CDR3 region has the DNA TGTGCCAGCAGCTTAGGCAATGAAAAACTGTTTTTT. Its protein product is CASSLGNEKLFF.

About this clone: The same CDR3 is also encoded by other DNA sequences in this sample. The chain is built from TRBV5-1 and TRBJ2-3; D call uncertain. V was trimmed by 0 bases and J by 0 bases, leaving 8 bases between them. Germline V gives CDR1 SGHRS, CDR2 YFSETQ. The CDR3 length is 15 residues. DNA for the CDR3: TGCGCCAGCAGCTTGGGGTCCGGAAGCACAGATACGCAGTATTTT. It is translated as CASSLGSGSTDTQYF. Full variable domain (missing parts from reference TRBV5-1 and TRBJ2-3): KAGVTQTPRYLIKTRGQQVTLSCSPISGHRSVSWYQQTPGQGLQFLFEYFSETQRNKGNFPGRFSGRQFSNSRSEMNVSTLELGDSALYLCASSLGSGSTDTQYFGPGTRLTVL.

This chain links TRBV28 with TRBJ1-5, with 10 bases that match TRBD1. J gave up 5 bases and V 3 bases, and 4 bases lay outside the gene matches. The length of the CDR3 is 15 residues. CDR1 MDHEN and CDR2 SYDVKM come from the germline V gene. CDR3 amino acids: CASSFPGTGDQPQHF. The CDR3 DNA is TGTGCCAGCAGTTTCCCCGGGACAGGGGATCAGCCCCAGCATTTT.

The chain carries TRBV7-3 and TRBJ2-5, with 10 bases lining up with TRBD2. The CDR3 is 15 amino acids. Per germline, CDR1 SGHTA and CDR2 FQGTGA. Unmatched junction bases numbered 1, after V lost 2 bases and J lost 1 base. CDR3 in DNA: TGTGCCAGCAGCTTACTAGCGGGGGCCCAAGAGACCCAGTACTTC. Translation gives CASSLLAGAQETQYF.

The genes are TRBV4-1 and TRBJ1-2; no reliable D call. CDR1 is MGHRA and CDR2 is YSYEKL in the germline V gene. The V and J ends lost 2 bases and 7 bases respectively, with 14 bases between them. The CDR3 is made up of 14 amino acids. This chain's CDR3 is CASSQSTGLTGYTF. CDR3 coding DNA: TGCGCCAGCAGCCAATCTACCGGACTAACTGGCTACACCTTC.

The rearrangement links TRBV7-2 to TRBJ2-5, with D tentatively TRBD2 (6 bases). The CDR3 consists of 15 residues. With 0 bases removed from V and 4 bases from J, the gap between germline ends came to 12 bases. Germline V CDR1 and CDR2: SGHTA, FQGNSA. The CDR3 here is CASSLAGGEVETQYF. The CDR3 coding sequence is TGTGCCAGCAGCTTAGCGGGAGGAGAGGTAGAGACCCAGTACTTC.

By proportion, this clone is medium-sized (0.01 to 0.1%). Within the sample, other DNA sequences also encode this same CDR3. V is TRBV5-4 and J is TRBJ1-1; 8 bases map to TRBD1. The V gene's germline CDR1 is SGHNT and CDR2 YYREEE (reference sequence). Unmatched junction bases numbered 7, after V lost 4 bases and J lost 5 bases. The CDR3 is 14 residues long. In DNA, the CDR3 is TGTGCCAGCAGCCTTGGACAGGGCGGGACTGAAGCTTTCTTT. Translating gives CASSLGQGGTEAFF. Full variable domain (rest looked up from reference TRBV5-4 and TRBJ1-1): ETGVTQSPTHLIKTRGQQVTLRCSSQSGHNTVSWYQQALGQGPQFIFQYYREEENGRGNFPPRFSGLQFPNYSSELNVNALELDDSALYLCASSLGQGGTEAFFGQGTRLTVV.

The rearrangement joins TRBV7-3 to TRBJ1-2, with 7 positions matching TRBD1. This CDR3 has 15 amino acids. Germline values: CDR1 SGHTA, CDR2 FQGTGA. V lost 4 bases, J lost 4 bases, and 9 bases stayed unmatched. In DNA, the CDR3 is TGTGCCAGCAGCTCAGGGGGGAGTGGTAGCTATGGCTACACCTTC. Translating it yields CASSSGGSGSYGYTF.

V is TRBV9 and J is TRBJ2-7, with TRBD1 matching over 11 bases. The CDR3 totals 16 residues. Germline CDR1 reads SGDLS; CDR2 reads YYNGEE. After removal of 4 bases from V and 3 bases from J, the junction contained 9 bases not matched to a gene. The CDR3: CASSSTGTGGIYEQYF. DNA for the CDR3: TGTGCCAGCAGCTCCACCGGGACAGGGGGTATCTACGAGCAGTACTTC.

This clone was counted a few times. The chain has TRBV5-6 and TRBJ2-3; D is possibly TRBD2 (6 bases). This CDR3 comprises 16 residues. Germline V lookup: CDR1 SGHDT, CDR2 YYEEEE. The V gene lost 1 base and the J gene lost 2 bases, with 14 bases spanning the gap. CDR3 region: CASSLYRAGYTDTQYF. The CDR3 nucleotides are TGTGCCAGCAGCTTGTATCGTGCGGGATACACAGATACGCAGTATTTT. Full variable domain (missing parts from reference TRBV5-6 and TRBJ2-3): DAGVTQSPTHLIKTRGQQVTLRCSPKSGHDTVSWYQQALGQGPQFIFQYYEEEERQRGNFPDRFSGHQFPNYSSELNVNALLLGDSALYLCASSLYRAGYTDTQYFGPGTRLTVL.

This chain uses TRBV7-8 with TRBJ2-5; TRBD2 might be the D (5 bases). Per germline, CDR1 SGHVS and CDR2 FQNEAQ. The CDR3 runs 11 residues. The V end was cut by 5 bases, the J end by 5 bases, with 6 bases between. The CDR3 is CASSPGETQYF. As DNA, the CDR3 is TGTGCCAGCAGCCCGGGGGAGACCCAGTACTTC.

The chain recombines TRBV6-5 with TRBJ2-3; the match to TRBD2 covers 7 bases. CDR1 is MNHEY, CDR2 SVGAGI, per germline. Trimming cost V 5 bases and J 5 bases; bases outside gene matches: 7. This CDR3 spans 14 amino acids. In DNA, the CDR3 is TGTGCCAGCAGTCCTGGCGGGGGAGAAGATACGCAGTATTTT. Translation gives CASSPGGGEDTQYF.

The rearrangement uses TRBV30 and TRBJ2-5; 11 nucleotides line up with TRBD1. CDR1 GTSNPN and CDR2 SVGIG come from the germline V gene (reference sequence). V lost 3 bases and J lost 5; bases outside the gene matches: 8. This CDR3 contains 15 residues. CDR3 loop: CAWRARTGGGETQYF. The CDR3 nucleotides read TGTGCCTGGAGGGCCCGGACAGGGGGCGGGGAGACCCAGTACTTC.

This clone was found a few times. The V call is TRBV30, the J call TRBJ2-6; 7 bases match TRBD2. This CDR3 comprises 18 residues. Looked up from germline, CDR1 is GTSNPN and CDR2 is SVGIG (reference sequence). The V gene end was trimmed by 4 bases and the J gene end by 0 bases; junction bases not matched to a gene: 12. The CDR3 region is CAWIGIAGASSGANVLTF. For the CDR3, the DNA is TGTGCCTGGATTGGAATAGCGGGCGCTAGCTCTGGGGCCAACGTCCTGACTTTC.

This chain connects TRBV18 to TRBJ1-1; D is possibly TRBD1 (6 bases). Germline loops: CDR1 KGHSH, CDR2 LQKENI. The germline V and J ends were trimmed by 1 base and 3 bases, with 9 bases remaining between them. CDR3 length equals 14 residues. The CDR3 reads CASSPRDKDTEAFF. CDR3 DNA: TGTGCCAGCTCACCACGGGACAAAGACACTGAAGCTTTCTTT.